This T cell receptor beta chain was retrieved from a study of blood T cell repertoires in COVID-19. Trimming cost V 2 bases and J 6 bases; bases outside gene matches: 4. Germline CDR1 SGDLS, CDR2 YYNGEE. This CDR3 comprises 14 residues. Methods used by the authors: Reference gene primer amplification gave nucleated cell count estimates. TCRdb's table, derived via immunoSEQ multiplex PCR, lists solely in-frame clones and lacks some. V and J calls and clone size are those listed in that table; D and trimming were worked out from the DNA. The sample holds roughly 150,000 clones, 76% seen once. Material: peripheral blood. The gene calls are TRBV9 and TRBJ2-7; 11 nucleotides align to TRBD2. This TCR was sampled from an elderly woman with acute or convalescent COVID-19. The CDR3 region is CASSVTGTSGEQYF. DNA for the CDR3: TGTGCCAGCAGCGTGACCGGGACTAGCGGCGAGCAGTACTTC. Using reference TRBV9 and TRBJ2-7 for the parts outside the CDR3, the full variable domain is DSGVTQTPKHLITATGQRVTLRCSPRSGDLSVYWYQQSLDQGLQFLIQYYNGEERAKGNILERFSAQQFPDLHSELNLSSLELGDSALYFCASSVTGTSGEQYFGPGTRLTVT.